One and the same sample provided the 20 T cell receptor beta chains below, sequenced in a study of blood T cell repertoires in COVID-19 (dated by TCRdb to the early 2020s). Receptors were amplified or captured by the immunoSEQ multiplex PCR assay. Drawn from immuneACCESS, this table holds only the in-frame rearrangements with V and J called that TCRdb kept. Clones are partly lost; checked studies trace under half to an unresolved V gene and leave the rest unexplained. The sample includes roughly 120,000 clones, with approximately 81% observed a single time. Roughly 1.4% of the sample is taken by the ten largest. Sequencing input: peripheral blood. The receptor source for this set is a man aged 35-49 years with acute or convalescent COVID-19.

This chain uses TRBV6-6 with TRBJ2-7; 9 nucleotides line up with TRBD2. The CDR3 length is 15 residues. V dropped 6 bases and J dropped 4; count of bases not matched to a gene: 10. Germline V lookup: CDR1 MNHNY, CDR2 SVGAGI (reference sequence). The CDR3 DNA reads TGTGCCAGCAGCACCGTAGGACTAGCGAGTTACGAGCAGTACTTC. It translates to CASSTVGLASYEQYF.

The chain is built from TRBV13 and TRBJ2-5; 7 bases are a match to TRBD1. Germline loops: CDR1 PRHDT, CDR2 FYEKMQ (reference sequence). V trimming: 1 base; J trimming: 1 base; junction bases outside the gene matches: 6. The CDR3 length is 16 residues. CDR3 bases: TGTGCCAGCAGCTTAGACAGGGGCCTGGCCCAAGAGACCCAGTACTTC. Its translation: CASSLDRGLAQETQYF.

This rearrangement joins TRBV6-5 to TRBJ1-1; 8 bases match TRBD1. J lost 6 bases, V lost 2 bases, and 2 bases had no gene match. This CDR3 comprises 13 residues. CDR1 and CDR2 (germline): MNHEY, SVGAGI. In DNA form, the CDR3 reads TGTGCCAGCAGTTACGACAGGGGATCTGAAGCTTTCTTT. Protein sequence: CASSYDRGSEAFF.

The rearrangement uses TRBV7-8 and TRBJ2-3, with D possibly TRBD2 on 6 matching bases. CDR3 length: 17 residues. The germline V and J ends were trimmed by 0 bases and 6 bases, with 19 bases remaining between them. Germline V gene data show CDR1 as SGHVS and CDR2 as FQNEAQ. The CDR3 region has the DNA TGTGCCAGCAGCTTAGCCCCCTCCCGGAGGGTGGGCGATACGCAGTATTTT. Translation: CASSLAPSRRVGDTQYF.

CDR3 amino acids: CASSHNRGGLQETQYF. The CDR3 bases are TGTGCCAGCAGCCATAACAGGGGGGGGTTACAAGAGACCCAGTACTTC. The J gene is TRBJ2-5, the V gene TRBV7-2; D might be TRBD1 (8 bases). Germline V gene data show CDR1 as SGHTA and CDR2 as FQGNSA. The CDR3 consists of 16 residues. Between the trimmed V and J ends, which lost 5 bases and 2 bases, there was a span of 18 bases. Supplemented by reference TRBV7-2 and TRBJ2-5, the full variable domain reads GAGVSQSPSNKVTEKGKDVELRCDPISGHTALYWYRQSLGQGLEFLIYFQGNSAPDKSGLPSDRFSAERTGGSVSTLTIQRTQQEDSAVYLCASSHNRGGLQETQYFGPGTRLLVL.

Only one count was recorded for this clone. The CDR3 reads CASSPPGLAGGNEQFF. Here the CDR3 DNA reads TGTGCCAGCTCACCACCGGGACTAGCGGGGGGTAATGAGCAGTTCTTC. The chain employs TRBV18 and TRBJ2-1; TRBD2 aligns across 15 bases. In germline, CDR1 is KGHSH, CDR2 LQKENI. CDR3 size: 16 residues. With 0 bases clipped from V and 7 bases from J, the junction kept 1 base outside the gene matches.

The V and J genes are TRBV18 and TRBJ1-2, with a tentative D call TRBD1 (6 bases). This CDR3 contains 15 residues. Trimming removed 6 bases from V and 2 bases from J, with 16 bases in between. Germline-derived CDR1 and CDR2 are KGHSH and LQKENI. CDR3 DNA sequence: TGTGCCAGCTCCGGAATGACAGGAACCAACTATGGCTACACCTTC. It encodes CASSGMTGTNYGYTF.

The chain's CDR3 is CASSGGRLDLAFF. The CDR3 DNA reads TGTGCCAGCAGCGGAGGAAGGTTGGATTTAGCTTTCTTT. The rearrangement links TRBV5-6 to TRBJ1-1; unclear D gene. This CDR3 contains 13 residues. Germline loops: CDR1 SGHDT, CDR2 YYEEEE. Trimming took 4 bases from V and 10 from J, leaving 17 bases between them.

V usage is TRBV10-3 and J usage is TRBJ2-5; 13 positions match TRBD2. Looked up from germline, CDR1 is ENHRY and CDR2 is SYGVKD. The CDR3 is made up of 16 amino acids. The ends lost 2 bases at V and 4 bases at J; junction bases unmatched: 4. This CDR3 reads CAISEGTSGRGETQYF. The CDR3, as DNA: TGTGCCATCAGTGAGGGAACTAGCGGGAGGGGAGAGACCCAGTACTTC.

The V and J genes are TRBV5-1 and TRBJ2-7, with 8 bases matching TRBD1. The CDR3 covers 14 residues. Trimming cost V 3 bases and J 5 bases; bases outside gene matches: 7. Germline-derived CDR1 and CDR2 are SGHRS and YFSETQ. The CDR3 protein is CASSSMTGADEQYF. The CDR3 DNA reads TGCGCCAGCAGCTCGATGACAGGGGCGGACGAGCAGTACTTC.

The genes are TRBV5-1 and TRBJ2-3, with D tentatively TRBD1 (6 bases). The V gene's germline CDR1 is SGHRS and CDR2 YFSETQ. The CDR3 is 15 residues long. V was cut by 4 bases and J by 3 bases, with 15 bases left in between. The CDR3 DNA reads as TGCGCCAGCAGCATCAGGGGTCACAGTACAGATACGCAGTATTTT. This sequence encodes CASSIRGHSTDTQYF.

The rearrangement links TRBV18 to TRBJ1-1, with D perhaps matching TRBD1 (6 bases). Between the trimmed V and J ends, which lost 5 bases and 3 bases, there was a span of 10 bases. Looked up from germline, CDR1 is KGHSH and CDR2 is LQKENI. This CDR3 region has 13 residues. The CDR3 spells CASSVDRYTEAFF. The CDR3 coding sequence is TGTGCCAGCTCAGTAGACAGGTACACTGAAGCTTTCTTT.

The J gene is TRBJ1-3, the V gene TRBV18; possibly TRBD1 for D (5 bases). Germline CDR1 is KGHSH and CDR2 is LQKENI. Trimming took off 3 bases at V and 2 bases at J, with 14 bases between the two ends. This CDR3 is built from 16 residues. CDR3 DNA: TGTGCCAGCTCACCGTCGACAGTCACCGCTGGAAACACCATATATTTT. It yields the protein CASSPSTVTAGNTIYF.

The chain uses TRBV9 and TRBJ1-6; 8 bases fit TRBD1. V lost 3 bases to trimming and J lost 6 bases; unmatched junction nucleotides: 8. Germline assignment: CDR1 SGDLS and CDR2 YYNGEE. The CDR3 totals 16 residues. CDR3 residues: CASSGQGARRNSPLHF. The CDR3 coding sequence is TGTGCCAGCAGCGGGCAGGGGGCCCGACGTAATTCACCCCTCCACTTT.

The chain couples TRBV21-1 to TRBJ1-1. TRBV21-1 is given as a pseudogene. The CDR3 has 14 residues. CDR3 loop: CASIPLRVNTEAFF. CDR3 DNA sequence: TGTGCCAGCATCCCTCTTCGAGTGAACACTGAAGCTTTCTTT.

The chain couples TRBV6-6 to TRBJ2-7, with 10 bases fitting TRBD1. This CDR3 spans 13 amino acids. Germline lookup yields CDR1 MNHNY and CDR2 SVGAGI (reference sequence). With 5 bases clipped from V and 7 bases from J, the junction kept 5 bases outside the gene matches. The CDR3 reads CASSRQGAGEQYF. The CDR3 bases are TGTGCCAGCAGTAGACAGGGGGCGGGGGAGCAGTACTTC.

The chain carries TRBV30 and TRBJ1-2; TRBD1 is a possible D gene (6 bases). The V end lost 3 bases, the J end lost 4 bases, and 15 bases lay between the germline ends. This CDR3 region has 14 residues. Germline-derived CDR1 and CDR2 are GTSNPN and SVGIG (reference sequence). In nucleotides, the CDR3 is TGTGCCTGGAGGCGCGACAGGTCCGGCTATGGCTACACCTTC. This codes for CAWRRDRSGYGYTF.

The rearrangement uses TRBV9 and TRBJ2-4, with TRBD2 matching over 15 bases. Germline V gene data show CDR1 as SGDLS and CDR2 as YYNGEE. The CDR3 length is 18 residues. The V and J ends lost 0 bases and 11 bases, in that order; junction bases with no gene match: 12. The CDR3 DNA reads TGTGCCAGCAGCGTAGGGCGGACTAGCGGGAGGGCTGGTGGGGTTCAGTACTTC. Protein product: CASSVGRTSGRAGGVQYF.

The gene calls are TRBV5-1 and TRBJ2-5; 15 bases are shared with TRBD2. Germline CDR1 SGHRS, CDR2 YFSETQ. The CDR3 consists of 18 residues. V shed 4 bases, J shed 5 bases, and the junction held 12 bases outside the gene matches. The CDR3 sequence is CASSLGLAGGPVGETQYF. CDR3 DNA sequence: TGCGCCAGCAGCCTCGGACTAGCGGGAGGGCCGGTGGGGGAGACCCAGTACTTC.

The CDR3 nucleotides read TGTGCCACCTCGGACAGATTACTAGCGGGAGGGCGCACAGATACGCAGTATTTT. It is translated as CATSDRLLAGGRTDTQYF. The V and J genes are TRBV24-1 and TRBJ2-3; 13 nucleotides align to TRBD2. This CDR3 spans 18 amino acids. Trimming removed 9 bases from V and 1 base from J; junction bases left unmatched: 12. Germline values: CDR1 KGHDR, CDR2 SFDVKD.